This note documents a single TCR beta chain sequence. The antigen is undetermined. At the DNA level, this CDR3 is encoded by other sequences in the same sample as well. Profiling relied on immunoSEQ multiplex PCR, and the TCRdb table lists in-frame clones only, not all of them. The sample lists some 10,000 clones; 79% were seen once. This sample is part of a study of immune evolution from preneoplasia to lung adenocarcinoma. The V gene lost 0 bases and the J gene lost 2 bases, with 11 bases spanning the gap. Germline V gives CDR1 SEHNR, CDR2 FQNEAQ (reference sequence). The CDR3 spans 15 residues. Study observations and caveats: Later-stage lesions appeared to have more T cells, more diversity, less clonality. Compared with EGFR-mutant or double wild-type lesions, KRAS-mutant nodules were more clonal. Top clone share appeared to fall from AAH through AIS, MIA, adenocarcinoma.

The TCR comes from an older donor with lung adenocarcinoma. V usage is TRBV7-9 and J usage is TRBJ2-7; no clear D gene. Sequenced material: FFPE minimally invasive lung adenocarcinoma tissue. The CDR3: CASSLAKAYPYEQYF. As DNA, the CDR3 is TGTGCCAGCAGCTTAGCGAAGGCCTATCCCTACGAGCAGTACTTC. The full variable domain, its missing parts supplied by reference TRBV7-9 and TRBJ2-7, is DTGVSQNPRHKITKRGQNVTFRCDPISEHNRLYWYRQTLGQGPEFLTYFQNEAQLEKSRLLSDRFSAERPKGSFSTLEIQRTEQGDSAMYLCASSLAKAYPYEQYFGPGTRLTVT.